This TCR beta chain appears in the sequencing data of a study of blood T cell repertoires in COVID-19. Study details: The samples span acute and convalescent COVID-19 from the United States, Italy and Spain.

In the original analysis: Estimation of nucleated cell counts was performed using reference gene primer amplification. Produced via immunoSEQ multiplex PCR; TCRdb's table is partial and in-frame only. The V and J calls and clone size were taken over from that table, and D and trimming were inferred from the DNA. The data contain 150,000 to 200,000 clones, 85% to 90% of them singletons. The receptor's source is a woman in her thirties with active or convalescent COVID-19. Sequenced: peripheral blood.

The CDR3 here is CASSPRGRNTGELFF. Here the CDR3 DNA reads TGTGCCAGCAGTCCCAGGGGGCGCAACACCGGGGAGCTGTTTTTT. This chain joins TRBV6-6 and TRBJ2-2, with TRBD1 identical over 8 bases. Germline CDR1 reads MNHNY; CDR2 reads SVGAGI (reference sequence). The CDR3 is made up of 15 amino acids. Trimming at V came to 5 bases and at J to 2 bases, leaving 4 bases not matched to a gene.